The clone carrying this TCR beta chain was detected a few times. These data originate in a study of blood T cells in healthy people across ages. For the second PCR, which ran for 7 to 11 cycles, a sample-barcoded 5' primer and a J-beta primer mix were used. Each of the cDNA molecules was tagged by a template-switch adaptor with 12 random nucleotides. TCRdb reprocessed the 5' RACE reads with MiXCR, giving one entry per CDR3 protein. The sample yields approximately 1,100,000 distinct CDR3 sequences, 45% seen once. Sample donors were healthy Caucasian individuals that came from Russia, aged roughly 6 to 100. Total RNA extracted from each sample amounted to at least 5.5 micrograms. Material: blood. The TCR comes from a woman aged 55-70 years in good health.

The CDR3 DNA sequence: TGTGCCAGCAGTGAAGCAAGAATAGTTGCTACGCAGTATTTT. Amino acid sequence: CASSEARIVATQYF. This rearrangement joins TRBV6-1 to TRBJ2-3; D is uncertain. V lost 0 bases, J lost 8 bases, and 12 bases lay in between. Germline values: CDR1 MNHNS, CDR2 SASEGT. CDR3 length: 14 residues.